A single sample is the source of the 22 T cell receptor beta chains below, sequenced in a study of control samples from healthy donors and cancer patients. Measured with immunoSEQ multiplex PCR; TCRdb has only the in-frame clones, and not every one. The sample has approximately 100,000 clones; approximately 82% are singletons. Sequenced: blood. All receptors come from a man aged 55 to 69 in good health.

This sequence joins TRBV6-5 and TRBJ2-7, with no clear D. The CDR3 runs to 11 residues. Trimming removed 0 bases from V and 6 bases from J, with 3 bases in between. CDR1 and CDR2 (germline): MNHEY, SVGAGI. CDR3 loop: CASSYSGEQYF. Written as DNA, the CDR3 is TGTGCCAGCAGTTACTCGGGCGAGCAGTACTTC.

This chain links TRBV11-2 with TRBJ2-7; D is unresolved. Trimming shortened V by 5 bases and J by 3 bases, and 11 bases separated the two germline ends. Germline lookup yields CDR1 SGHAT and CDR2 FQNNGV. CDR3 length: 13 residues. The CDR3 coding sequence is TGTGCCAGCAGCCCTCTGAGCCTCTACGAGCAGTACTTC. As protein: CASSPLSLYEQYF.

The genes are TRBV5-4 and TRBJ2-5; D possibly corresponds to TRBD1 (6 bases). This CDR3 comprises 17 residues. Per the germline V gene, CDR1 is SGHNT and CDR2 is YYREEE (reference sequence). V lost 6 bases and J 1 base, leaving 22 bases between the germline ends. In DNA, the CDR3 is TGTGCCAGCAAGGCACCGGGATCCAAAGGGGGCCAAGAGACCCAGTACTTC. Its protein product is CASKAPGSKGGQETQYF.

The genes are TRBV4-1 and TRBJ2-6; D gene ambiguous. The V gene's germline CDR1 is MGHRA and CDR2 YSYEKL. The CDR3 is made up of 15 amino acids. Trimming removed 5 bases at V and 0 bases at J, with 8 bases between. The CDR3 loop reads CASSAHYSGANVLTF. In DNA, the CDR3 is TGCGCCAGCAGCGCCCATTACTCTGGGGCCAACGTCCTGACTTTC.

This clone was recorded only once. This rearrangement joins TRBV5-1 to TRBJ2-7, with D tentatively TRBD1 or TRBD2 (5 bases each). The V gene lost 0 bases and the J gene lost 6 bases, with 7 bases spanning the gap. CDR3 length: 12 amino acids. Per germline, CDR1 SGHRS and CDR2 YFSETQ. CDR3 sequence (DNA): TGCGCCAGCAGCTTGGCAGGGAGCGAGCAGTACTTC. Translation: CASSLAGSEQYF.

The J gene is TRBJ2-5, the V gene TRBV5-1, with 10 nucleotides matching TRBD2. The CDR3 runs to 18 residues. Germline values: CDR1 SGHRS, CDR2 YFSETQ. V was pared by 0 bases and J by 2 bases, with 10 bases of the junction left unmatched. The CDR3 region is CASSLGPLAGIRQETQYF. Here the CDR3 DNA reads TGCGCCAGCAGCTTGGGTCCACTAGCGGGGATAAGACAAGAGACCCAGTACTTC. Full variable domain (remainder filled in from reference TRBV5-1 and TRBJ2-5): KAGVTQTPRYLIKTRGQQVTLSCSPISGHRSVSWYQQTPGQGLQFLFEYFSETQRNKGNFPGRFSGRQFSNSRSEMNVSTLELGDSALYLCASSLGPLAGIRQETQYFGPGTRLLVL.

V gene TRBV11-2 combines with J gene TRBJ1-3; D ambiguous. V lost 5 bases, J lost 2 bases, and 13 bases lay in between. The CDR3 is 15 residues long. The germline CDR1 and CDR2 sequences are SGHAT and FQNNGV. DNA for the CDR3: TGTGCCAGCAGCCCCTCAACCGGTCCTGGAAACACCATATATTTT. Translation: CASSPSTGPGNTIYF. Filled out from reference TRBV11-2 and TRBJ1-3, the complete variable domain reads EAGVAQSPRYKIIEKRQSVAFWCNPISGHATLYWYQQILGQGPKLLIQFQNNGVVDDSQLPKDRFSAERLKGVDSTLKIQPAKLEDSAVYLCASSPSTGPGNTIYFGEGSWLTVV.

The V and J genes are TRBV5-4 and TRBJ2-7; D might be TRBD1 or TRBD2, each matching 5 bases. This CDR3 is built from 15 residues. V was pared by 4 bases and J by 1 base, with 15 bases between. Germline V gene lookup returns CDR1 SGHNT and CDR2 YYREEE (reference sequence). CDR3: CASSVAGRVSYEQYF. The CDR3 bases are TGTGCCAGCAGCGTTGCGGGCAGGGTATCCTACGAGCAGTACTTC.

The CDR3 loop is CASSPRGAGGTDTQYF. The CDR3 DNA is TGTGCCAGCAGCCCCCGGGGGGCGGGGGGCACAGATACGCAGTATTTT. This rearrangement joins TRBV7-3 to TRBJ2-3; D might be TRBD2 (7 bases). The CDR3 is 16 residues long. With 5 bases removed from V and 1 base from J, the gap between germline ends came to 16 bases. Germline CDR1 and CDR2: SGHTA and FQGTGA.

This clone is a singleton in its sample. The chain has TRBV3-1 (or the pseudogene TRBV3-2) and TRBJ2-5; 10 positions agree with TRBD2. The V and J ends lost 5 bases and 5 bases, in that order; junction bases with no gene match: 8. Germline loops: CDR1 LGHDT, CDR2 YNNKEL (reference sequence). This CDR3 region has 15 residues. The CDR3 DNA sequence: TGTGCCAGCAGCATAGCGGGAGGTACGTCGGAGACCCAGTACTTC. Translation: CASSIAGGTSETQYF.

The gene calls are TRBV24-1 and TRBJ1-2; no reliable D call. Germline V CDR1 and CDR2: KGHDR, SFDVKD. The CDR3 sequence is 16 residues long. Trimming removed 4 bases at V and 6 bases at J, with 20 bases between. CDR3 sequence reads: CATSDPYRGGIDGYTF. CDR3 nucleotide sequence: TGTGCCACCAGTGACCCCTATCGGGGAGGGATCGATGGCTACACCTTC.

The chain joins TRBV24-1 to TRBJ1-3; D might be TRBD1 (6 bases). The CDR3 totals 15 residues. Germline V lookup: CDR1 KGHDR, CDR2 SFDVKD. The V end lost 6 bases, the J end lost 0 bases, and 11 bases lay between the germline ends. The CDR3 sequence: CATSPGASSGNTIYF. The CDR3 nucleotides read TGTGCCACCAGTCCAGGGGCGTCCTCTGGAAACACCATATATTTT.

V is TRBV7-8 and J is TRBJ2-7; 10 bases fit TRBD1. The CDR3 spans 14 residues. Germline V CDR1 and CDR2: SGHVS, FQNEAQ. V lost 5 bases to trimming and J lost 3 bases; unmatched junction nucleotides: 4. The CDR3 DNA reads TGTGCCAGCAGCCCAGGGACAGGGGTCTACGAGCAGTACTTC. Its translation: CASSPGTGVYEQYF.

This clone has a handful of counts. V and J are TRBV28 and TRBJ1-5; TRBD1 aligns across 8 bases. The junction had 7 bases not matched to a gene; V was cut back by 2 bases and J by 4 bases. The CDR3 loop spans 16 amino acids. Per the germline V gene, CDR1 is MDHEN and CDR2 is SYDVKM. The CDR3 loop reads CASSLMLDRANQPQHF. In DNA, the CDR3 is TGTGCCAGCAGTTTAATGTTGGACAGGGCGAATCAGCCCCAGCATTTT.

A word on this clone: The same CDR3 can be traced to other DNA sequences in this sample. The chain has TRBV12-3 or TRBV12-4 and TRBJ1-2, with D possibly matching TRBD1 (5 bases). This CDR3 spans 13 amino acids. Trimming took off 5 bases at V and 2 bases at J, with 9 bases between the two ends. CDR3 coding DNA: TGTGCCAGCAGTCTCGACAGAAACTATGGCTACACCTTC. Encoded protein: CASSLDRNYGYTF.

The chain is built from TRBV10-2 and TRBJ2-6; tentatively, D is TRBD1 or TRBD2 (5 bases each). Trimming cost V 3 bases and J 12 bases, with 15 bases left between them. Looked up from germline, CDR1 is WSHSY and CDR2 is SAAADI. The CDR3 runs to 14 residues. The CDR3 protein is CASSDNWDPAVLTF. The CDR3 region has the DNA TGCGCCAGCAGTGATAATTGGGACCCCGCCGTCCTGACTTTC.

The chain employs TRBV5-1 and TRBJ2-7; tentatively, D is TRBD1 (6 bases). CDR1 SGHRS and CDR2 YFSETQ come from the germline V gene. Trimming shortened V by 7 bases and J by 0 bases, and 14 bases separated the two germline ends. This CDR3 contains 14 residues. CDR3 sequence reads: CASQQGWGSYEQYF. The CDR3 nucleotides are TGCGCCAGCCAACAGGGATGGGGCTCCTACGAGCAGTACTTC.

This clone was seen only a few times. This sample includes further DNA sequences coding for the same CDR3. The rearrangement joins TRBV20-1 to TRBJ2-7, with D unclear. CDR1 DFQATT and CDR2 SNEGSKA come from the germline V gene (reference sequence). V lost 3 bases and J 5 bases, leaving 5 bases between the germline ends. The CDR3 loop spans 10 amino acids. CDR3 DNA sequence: TGCAGTGCTAGCCATCACGAGCAGTACTTC. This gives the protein CSASHHEQYF.

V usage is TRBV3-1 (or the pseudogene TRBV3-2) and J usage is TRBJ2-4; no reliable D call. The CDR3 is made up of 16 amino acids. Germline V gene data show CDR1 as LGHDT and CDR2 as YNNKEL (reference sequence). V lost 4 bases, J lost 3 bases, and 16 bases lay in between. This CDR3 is CASSPGGATVKNIQYF. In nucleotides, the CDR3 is TGTGCCAGCAGCCCTGGTGGAGCGACGGTCAAAAACATTCAGTACTTC.

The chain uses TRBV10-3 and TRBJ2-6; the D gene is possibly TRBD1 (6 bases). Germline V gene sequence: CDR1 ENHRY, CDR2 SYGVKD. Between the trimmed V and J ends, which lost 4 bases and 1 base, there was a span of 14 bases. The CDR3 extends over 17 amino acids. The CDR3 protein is CAISGGTLVSGANVLTF. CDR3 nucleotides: TGTGCCATCAGTGGAGGGACATTGGTATCTGGGGCCAACGTCCTGACTTTC.

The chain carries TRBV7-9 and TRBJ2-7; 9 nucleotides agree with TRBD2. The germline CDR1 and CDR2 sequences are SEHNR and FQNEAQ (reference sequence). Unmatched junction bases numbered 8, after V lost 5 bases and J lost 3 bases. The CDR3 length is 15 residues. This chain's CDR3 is CASSASSGKYYEQYF. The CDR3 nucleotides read TGTGCCAGCAGCGCCTCTAGCGGGAAATACTACGAGCAGTACTTC.

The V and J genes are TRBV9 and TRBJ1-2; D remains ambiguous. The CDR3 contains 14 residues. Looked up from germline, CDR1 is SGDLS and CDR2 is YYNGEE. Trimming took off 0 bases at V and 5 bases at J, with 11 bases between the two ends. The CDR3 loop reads CASSVAPATYGYTF. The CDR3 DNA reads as TGTGCCAGCAGCGTAGCGCCAGCGACATATGGCTACACCTTC.